This entry lists 28 T cell receptor beta chains sequenced from one sample in a study of blood T cell repertoires in COVID-19. Produced via immunoSEQ multiplex PCR; TCRdb's table is partial and in-frame only. The data hold about 430,000 clones, with about 88% observed a single time. Sequences were obtained from PBMCs or T cells enriched from blood (not recorded which). The receptors originated from a woman between 18 and 30 years old who had been exposed to COVID-19.

J is TRBJ1-1 and V is TRBV11-3, with D maybe TRBD1 (5 bases). CDR1 SGHNT and CDR2 YENEEA come from the germline V gene. V lost 3 bases to trimming and J lost 1 base, with 6 bases between them. The length of the CDR3 is 13 residues. CDR3 in amino acids: CASSFQGNTEAFF. In DNA, the CDR3 is TGTGCCAGCAGCTTTCAGGGGAACACTGAAGCTTTCTTT.

CDR3 sequence reads: CASSETSAYEQYF. DNA of the CDR3: TGTGCCAGCAGTGAGACTAGCGCCTACGAGCAGTACTTC. The gene calls are TRBV2 and TRBJ2-7, with 8 bases matching TRBD2. V shed 3 bases, J shed 2 bases, and the junction held 0 bases outside the gene matches. This CDR3 is built from 13 residues. Looked up from germline, CDR1 is SNHLY and CDR2 is FYNNEI.

This clone appeared once. The CDR3 nucleotides read TGTGCCAGCAGTTCATCCAGGGGAACCGGGGAGCTGTTTTTT. Translation: CASSSSRGTGELFF. V usage is TRBV27 and J usage is TRBJ2-2, with a possible D match to TRBD1 (6 bases). V lost 4 bases to trimming and J lost 5 bases, with 11 bases between them. This CDR3 region has 14 residues. Germline CDR1 reads MNHEY; CDR2 reads SMNVEV (reference sequence).

The rearrangement joins TRBV7-9 to TRBJ2-3; 8 bases match TRBD2. The junction had 7 bases not matched to a gene; V was cut back by 1 base and J by 7 bases. The germline gives CDR1 SEHNR, CDR2 FQNEAQ (reference sequence). This CDR3 is built from 15 residues. CDR3 DNA: TGTGCCAGCAGCTTAGGGGGACTAGATGCGAATACGCAGTATTTT. Protein: CASSLGGLDANTQYF.

V gene TRBV2 combines with J gene TRBJ2-1, with TRBD2 identical over 8 bases. CDR1 and CDR2 from the germline V gene are SNHLY and FYNNEI. The CDR3 has 13 amino acids. Trimming at V came to 11 bases and at J to 0 bases, leaving 3 bases not matched to a gene. The CDR3 bases are TGTGCCGGAGGACTAGCCTCCTACAATGAGCAGTTCTTC. The encoded protein is CAGGLASYNEQFF.

The J gene is TRBJ1-4, the V gene TRBV16, with TRBD1 as a possible D gene (5 bases). The CDR3 extends over 14 amino acids. Trimming pared 5 bases from V and 4 bases from J, leaving 11 bases between. Germline CDR1 is KGHSY and CDR2 is FQNENV. The CDR3 DNA is TGTGCCAGCAGCTCACAGGAAAATAATGAAAAACTGTTTTTT. This sequence encodes CASSSQENNEKLFF.

The rearrangement joins TRBV28 to TRBJ1-5; 8 nucleotides agree with TRBD1. This CDR3 has 15 amino acids. V shed 5 bases and J 2 bases; nucleotides not matched to a gene: 5. Germline CDR1 reads MDHEN; CDR2 reads SYDVKM. The CDR3 DNA sequence: TGTGCCAGCAGTGGGCCGACAGGGGGCAATCAGCCCCAGCATTTT. Protein product: CASSGPTGGNQPQHF.

CDR3 protein: CASSQDSGGPGRNEQFF. CDR3 coding DNA: TGCGCCAGCAGCCAAGATTCGGGGGGCCCCGGGCGGAATGAGCAGTTCTTC. This chain uses TRBV4-3 with TRBJ2-1, with D tentatively TRBD2 (7 bases). Germline CDR1 LGHNA, CDR2 YSLEER. Trimming stripped 0 bases from V and 7 bases from J, with 19 bases between. The CDR3 consists of 17 residues.

This clone occurred once. The chain links TRBV6-4 to TRBJ1-1, with D uncertain. Germline V lookup: CDR1 MRHNA, CDR2 SNTAGT. Trimming left V 4 bases short and J 1 base short, with 10 bases between. The CDR3 is 14 amino acids. The CDR3: CASSGSGRNTEAFF. CDR3 bases: TGTGCCAGCAGTGGCTCGGGGAGGAACACTGAAGCTTTCTTT.

This rearrangement joins TRBV2 to TRBJ1-2; D unresolved. Germline values: CDR1 SNHLY, CDR2 FYNNEI. V was clipped by 4 bases and J by 5 bases, with 11 bases between them. This CDR3 spans 13 amino acids. CDR3 DNA sequence: TGTGCCAGCAGTGTTGGGAGACCTTATGGCTACACCTTC. Its protein product is CASSVGRPYGYTF. The entire variable domain, with the rest obtained from reference TRBV2 and TRBJ1-2, is as follows: EPEVTQTPSHQVTQMGQEVILRCVPISNHLYFYWYRQILGQKVEFLVSFYNNEISEKSEIFDDQFSVERPDGSNFTLKIRSTKLEDSAMYFCASSVGRPYGYTFGSGTRLTVV.

The V call is TRBV3-1 (or the pseudogene TRBV3-2), the J call TRBJ2-1; TRBD1 matches 7 bases. This CDR3 comprises 16 residues. The germline gives CDR1 LGHDT, CDR2 YNNKEL (reference sequence). The J segment lost 1 base and the V segment lost 2 bases, leaving 5 bases of the junction unmatched. CDR3 bases: TGTGCCAGCAGCCAAAGACAGGGCAGGTCCTACAATGAGCAGTTCTTC. Translated, it gives CASSQRQGRSYNEQFF.

The chain joins TRBV25-1 to TRBJ2-7; D is perhaps TRBD2 (5 bases). Germline V gives CDR1 MGHDK, CDR2 SYGVNS. Between the trimmed V and J ends, which lost 6 bases and 6 bases, there was a span of 24 bases. This CDR3 is 16 amino acids long. Written as DNA, the CDR3 is TGTGCCAGCAGCCCATCGGGAAGTAGCCCATTCAGCGAGCAGTACTTC. As protein: CASSPSGSSPFSEQYF.

The gene calls are TRBV7-9 and TRBJ2-5; TRBD2 aligns across 10 bases. J was trimmed by 3 bases and V by 4 bases; bases with no gene match: 11. Germline V gene sequence: CDR1 SEHNR, CDR2 FQNEAQ (reference sequence). CDR3 length: 17 residues. The CDR3 coding sequence is TGTGCCAGCAGCTCTGCAGCGGGAGGGCCCCACAAAGAGACCCAGTACTTC. Amino acids: CASSSAAGGPHKETQYF. Variable domain in full (rest from reference TRBV7-9 and TRBJ2-5): DTGVSQNPRHKITKRGQNVTFRCDPISEHNRLYWYRQTLGQGPEFLTYFQNEAQLEKSRLLSDRFSAERPKGSFSTLEIQRTEQGDSAMYLCASSSAAGGPHKETQYFGPGTRLLVL.

The rearrangement links TRBV27 to TRBJ2-3; 7 nucleotides agree with TRBD1. V was clipped by 6 bases and J by 3 bases; unmatched bases: 15. This CDR3 spans 17 amino acids. Germline-derived CDR1 and CDR2 are MNHEY and SMNVEV (reference sequence). Written as DNA, the CDR3 is TGTGCCAGCAGACTGTACTTTCTCGGGACAGAGACAGATACGCAGTATTTT. This codes for CASRLYFLGTETDTQYF.

The chain employs TRBV6-1 and TRBJ1-3; D is ambiguous. Germline values: CDR1 MNHNS, CDR2 SASEGT. V was clipped by 10 bases and J by 0 bases, with 10 bases between them. The CDR3 is 13 residues long. Here the CDR3 DNA reads TGTGCCACCTTACAGAGCTCTGGAAACACCATATATTTT. It is translated as CATLQSSGNTIYF.

V gene TRBV27 combines with J gene TRBJ1-2; 11 bases are a match to TRBD1. Germline trimming cut 4 bases from V and 8 bases from J; bases unmatched to any gene: 12. Per germline, CDR1 MNHEY and CDR2 SMNVEV (reference sequence). The CDR3 is 16 amino acids. The DNA of the CDR3 is TGTGCCAGCAGTTACTGGACAGGGGGCGATTTAGGGGGCTACACCTTC. It codes for CASSYWTGGDLGGYTF.

V and J are TRBV27 and TRBJ1-5, with D unclear. The ends were cut back, 7 bases at V and 0 bases at J, with 7 bases in the middle. CDR3 length: 13 residues. Germline CDR1 and CDR2: MNHEY and SMNVEV (reference sequence). CDR3 loop: CASKLYSNQPQHF. DNA of the CDR3: TGTGCCAGCAAACTGTATAGCAATCAGCCCCAGCATTTT.

The chain links TRBV20-1 to TRBJ2-7, with 12 nucleotides matching TRBD2. The CDR3 is 15 amino acids. The V and J ends lost 3 bases and 6 bases, in that order; junction bases with no gene match: 9. Germline CDR1 reads DFQATT; CDR2 reads SNEGSKA (reference sequence). CDR3 loop: CSASPRTSGTLEQYF. CDR3 DNA: TGCAGTGCTAGTCCCCGGACTAGCGGGACCCTCGAGCAGTACTTC.

V is TRBV6-4 and J is TRBJ2-1; 7 nucleotides line up with TRBD2. This CDR3 has 13 residues. The V gene end was trimmed by 5 bases and the J gene end by 7 bases; junction bases not matched to a gene: 5. Per the germline V gene, CDR1 is MRHNA and CDR2 is SNTAGT. CDR3 nucleotide sequence: TGTGCCAGCAGTAACGGGGGGTGGAATGAGCAGTTCTTC. Amino acid sequence: CASSNGGWNEQFF.

This chain links TRBV6-5 with TRBJ2-1, with TRBD2 identical over 7 bases. CDR1 and CDR2 (germline): MNHEY, SVGAGI. The CDR3 totals 16 residues. After removal of 2 bases from V and 6 bases from J, the junction contained 10 bases not matched to a gene. This chain's CDR3 is CASSYGRPTSSNEQFF. CDR3 nucleotides: TGTGCCAGCAGTTACGGTCGCCCGACTAGCTCCAATGAGCAGTTCTTC.

The gene calls are TRBV29-1 and TRBJ1-1; 11 nucleotides align to TRBD1. Losses at the gene ends were 6 bases for V and 1 base for J; bases not matched to a gene: 4. Germline values: CDR1 SQVTM, CDR2 ANQGSEA. This CDR3 is built from 14 residues. CDR3 sequence (DNA): TGCAGCGTAGGGGACAGGGGGGCGAACACTGAAGCTTTCTTT. Translating gives CSVGDRGANTEAFF.

J is TRBJ2-5 and V is TRBV27; TRBD1 matches at 9 bases. V dropped 3 bases and J dropped 4; count of bases not matched to a gene: 15. CDR3 length equals 18 residues. CDR1 and CDR2 (germline): MNHEY, SMNVEV (reference sequence). The DNA for the CDR3 is TGTGCCAGCAGTTTTCTGACAGGGGGTCAAATTGGAGCAGAGACCCAGTACTTC. Its protein product is CASSFLTGGQIGAETQYF.

The chain is built from TRBV24-1 and TRBJ1-6; the D is unclear. CDR3 length: 13 amino acids. Germline CDR1 is KGHDR and CDR2 is SFDVKD. The V and J ends lost 4 bases and 7 bases respectively, with 7 bases between them. DNA for the CDR3: TGTGCCACCAGTGAGAGGGTGAATTCACCCCTCCACTTT. As protein: CATSERVNSPLHF.

This clone was counted once. The rearrangement joins TRBV28 to TRBJ2-3, with a possible D match to TRBD1 (6 bases). This CDR3 has 16 amino acids. Germline V gene data show CDR1 as MDHEN and CDR2 as SYDVKM. Trimming cost V 2 bases and J 2 bases, with 14 bases left between them. CDR3 in DNA: TGTGCCAGCAGTTTACTCTCTAGACAGGACACAGATACGCAGTATTTT. Translation: CASSLLSRQDTDTQYF.

This chain joins TRBV2 and TRBJ1-3; D gene unclear. Looked up from germline, CDR1 is SNHLY and CDR2 is FYNNEI. This CDR3 spans 14 amino acids. The V end lost 8 bases, the J end lost 3 bases, and 14 bases lay between the germline ends. This CDR3 reads CASGDRPDGNTIYF. For the CDR3, the DNA is TGTGCCAGCGGAGACCGGCCAGATGGAAACACCATATATTTT.

The V gene is TRBV28, the J gene TRBJ1-5; tentatively, D is TRBD1 (5 bases). CDR1 MDHEN and CDR2 SYDVKM come from the germline V gene. V gave up 5 bases and J gave up 3 bases, with 8 bases separating them. This CDR3 is 13 amino acids long. As DNA, the CDR3 is TGTGCCAGCAGTGGGGACTTCAATCAGCCCCAGCATTTT. Translation: CASSGDFNQPQHF.

About this clone: The identical CDR3 is also encoded by other nucleotide sequences in the sample. This chain links TRBV6-4 with TRBJ2-1, with TRBD2 as a possible D gene (6 bases). Trimming left V 0 bases short and J 3 bases short, with 9 bases between. Germline-derived CDR1 and CDR2 are MRHNA and SNTAGT. CDR3 length: 15 residues. The CDR3 is CASSDSSGSYNEQFF. CDR3 nucleotides: TGTGCCAGCAGTGACTCTAGCGGAAGCTACAATGAGCAGTTCTTC.

The V and J genes are TRBV5-1 and TRBJ2-3; D possibly corresponds to TRBD2 (6 bases). The CDR3 contains 16 residues. From germline, CDR1 is SGHRS and CDR2 YFSETQ. Trimming stripped 5 bases from V and 2 bases from J, with 18 bases between. In nucleotides, the CDR3 is TGCGCCAGCAGGCCGACTAGTGGGACCAACACAGATACGCAGTATTTT. Its protein product is CASRPTSGTNTDTQYF.